This TCR beta chain came from a study of vaccination and CD4 T cells after COVID-19. Across the study: Between diagnosis and the drawing of post-COVID samples lay a median around 110 days (range 35 to 161). The authors exposed cells to overlapping spike peptides derived from SARS-CoV-2, HCoV-NL63, HCoV-OC43 and HCoV-229E.

Trimming removed 3 bases at V and 6 bases at J, with 11 bases between. This CDR3 is 13 amino acids long. From germline, CDR1 is MNHNS and CDR2 SASEGT. As concerns this clonotype: The antigen remains undetermined.

The Oncomine TCR Beta short-read assay was applied to DNA of cultured CD4+ T cells. MiXCR, applied by TCRdb to the PCR reads, yields one record per CDR3 protein. The sample lists about 9,600 distinct CDR3 sequences, around a third occurring once. Noted treatment: roughly nine-day PBMC culture with coronavirus spike peptide pools or control peptides (ViraFEST assay). The chain has TRBV6-1 and TRBJ1-2; unclear D gene. The sample consisted of CD4+ T cells from blood, cultured in vitro, taken after SARS-CoV-2 vaccination. The origin of this receptor is a human donor who had recovered from COVID-19. CDR3 DNA sequence: TGTGCCAGCAGTGACCCGTGGGTCCATGGCTACACCTTC. This codes for CASSDPWVHGYTF.